The clone carrying this T cell receptor beta chain was seen only a few times. V lost 2 bases and J lost 7; bases outside the gene matches: 9. The CDR3 contains 17 residues. Germline-derived CDR1 and CDR2 are GTSNPN and SVGIG (reference sequence). Expressed TCRB transcripts were sequenced because the isolated RNA had all been reverse transcribed beforehand. Here immunoSEQ multiplex PCR was the method, and the copy in TCRdb shows in-frame clones only, minus some. The sample carries around 500,000 clones, over 9.5% recorded once. The record originates from a study of beta chain features in type 1 diabetes.

Source material: naive CD4+ T cells from blood. The clonotype originates from a young woman in good health. This chain uses TRBV30 with TRBJ2-1; 15 nucleotides agree with TRBD2. The CDR3 sequence is CAWSTSRTSGRVNEQFF. CDR3 nucleotide sequence: TGTGCCTGGAGTACTTCCCGGACTAGCGGGAGGGTAAATGAGCAGTTCTTC.